The T cell receptor (beta chain) under discussion was sequenced for a study of blood T cells in healthy people across ages. Study outcomes and limitations: Naive CD4+ cell counts and diversity both ran higher in long-lived than in aged donors. Bulk PBMC profiling left naive and antigen-experienced comparisons inconclusive.

It was with a sample-barcoded 5' primer and a J-beta primer mix that a second PCR of roughly 7 to 12 cycles was run. MiXCR, applied by TCRdb to the 5' RACE reads, yields one record per CDR3 protein. The sample carries about a million distinct CDR3 sequences, roughly 51% recorded once. For this clonotype: Its specificity is not known.

Trimming cost V 4 bases and J 11 bases, with 13 bases left between them. Germline values: CDR1 KGHDR, CDR2 SFDVKD. The length of the CDR3 is 12 residues. The rearrangement links TRBV24-1 to TRBJ2-5; the D gene is possibly TRBD1 (6 bases). The sequence came from a woman aged 60-75 years in good health. Sequenced: blood. The CDR3 region is CATSEGDTPQYF. CDR3 nucleotide sequence: TGTGCCACCAGTGAGGGGGACACTCCGCAGTACTTC.